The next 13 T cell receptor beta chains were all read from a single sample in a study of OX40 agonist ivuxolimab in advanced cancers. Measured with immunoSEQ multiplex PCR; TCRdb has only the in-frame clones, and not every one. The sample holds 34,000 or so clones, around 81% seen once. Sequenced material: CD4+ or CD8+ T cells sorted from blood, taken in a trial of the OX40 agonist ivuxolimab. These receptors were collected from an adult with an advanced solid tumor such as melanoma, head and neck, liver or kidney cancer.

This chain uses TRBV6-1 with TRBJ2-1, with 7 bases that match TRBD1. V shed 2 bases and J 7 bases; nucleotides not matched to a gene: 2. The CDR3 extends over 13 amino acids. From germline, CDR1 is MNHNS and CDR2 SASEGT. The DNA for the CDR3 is TGTGCCAGCAGTGAAATACAGGGGAATGAGCAGTTCTTC. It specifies CASSEIQGNEQFF.

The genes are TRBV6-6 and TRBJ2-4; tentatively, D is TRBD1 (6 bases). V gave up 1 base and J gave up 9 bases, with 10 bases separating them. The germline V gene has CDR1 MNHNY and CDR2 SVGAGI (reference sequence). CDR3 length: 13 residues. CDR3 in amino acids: CASSYLGAAIQYF. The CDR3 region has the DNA TGTGCCAGCAGTTACTTGGGGGCCGCCATTCAGTACTTC.

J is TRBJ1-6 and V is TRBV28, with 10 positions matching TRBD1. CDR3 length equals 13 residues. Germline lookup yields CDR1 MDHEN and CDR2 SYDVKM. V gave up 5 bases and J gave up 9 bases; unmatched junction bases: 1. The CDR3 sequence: CASSGTGVSPLHF. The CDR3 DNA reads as TGTGCCAGCAGTGGGACAGGGGTTTCACCCCTCCACTTT.

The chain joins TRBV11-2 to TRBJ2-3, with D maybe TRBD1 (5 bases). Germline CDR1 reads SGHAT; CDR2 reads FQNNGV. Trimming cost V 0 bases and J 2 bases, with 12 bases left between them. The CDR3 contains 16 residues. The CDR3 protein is CASSLDGAQPTDTQYF. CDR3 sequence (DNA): TGTGCCAGCAGCTTAGATGGGGCACAGCCCACAGATACGCAGTATTTT. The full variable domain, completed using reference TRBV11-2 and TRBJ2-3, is EAGVAQSPRYKIIEKRQSVAFWCNPISGHATLYWYQQILGQGPKLLIQFQNNGVVDDSQLPKDRFSAERLKGVDSTLKIQPAKLEDSAVYLCASSLDGAQPTDTQYFGPGTRLTVL.

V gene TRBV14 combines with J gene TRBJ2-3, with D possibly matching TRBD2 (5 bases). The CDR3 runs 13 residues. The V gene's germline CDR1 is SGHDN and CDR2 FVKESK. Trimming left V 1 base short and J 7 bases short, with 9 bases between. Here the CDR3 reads CASSQGTGNTQYF. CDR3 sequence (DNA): TGTGCCAGCAGCCAAGGTACGGGAAATACGCAGTATTTT.

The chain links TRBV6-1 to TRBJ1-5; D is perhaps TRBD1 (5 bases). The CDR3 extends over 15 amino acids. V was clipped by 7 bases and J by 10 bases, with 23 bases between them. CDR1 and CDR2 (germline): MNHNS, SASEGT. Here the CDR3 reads CASNSLLTDDGPQHF. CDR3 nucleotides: TGTGCCAGCAATAGCCTACTGACAGACGATGGCCCCCAGCATTTT.

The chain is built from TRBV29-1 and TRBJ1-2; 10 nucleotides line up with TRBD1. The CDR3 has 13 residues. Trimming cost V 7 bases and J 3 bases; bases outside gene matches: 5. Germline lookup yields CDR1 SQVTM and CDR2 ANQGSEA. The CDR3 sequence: CSAKTGGDYGYTF. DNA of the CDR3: TGCAGCGCTAAGACAGGGGGCGACTATGGCTACACCTTC.

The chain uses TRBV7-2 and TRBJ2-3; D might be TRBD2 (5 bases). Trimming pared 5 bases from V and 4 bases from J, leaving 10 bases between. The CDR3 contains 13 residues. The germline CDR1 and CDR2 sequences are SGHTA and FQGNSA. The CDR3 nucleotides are TGTGCCAGCAGCGAAGGAGGTCCAGATACGCAGTATTTT. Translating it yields CASSEGGPDTQYF.

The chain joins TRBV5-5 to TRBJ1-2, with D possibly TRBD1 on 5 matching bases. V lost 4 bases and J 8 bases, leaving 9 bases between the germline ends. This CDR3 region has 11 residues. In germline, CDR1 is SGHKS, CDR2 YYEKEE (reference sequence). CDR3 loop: CASSRDRGYTF. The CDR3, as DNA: TGTGCCAGCAGCAGGGACCGGGGCTACACCTTC. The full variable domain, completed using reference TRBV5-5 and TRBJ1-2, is DAGVTQSPTHLIKTRGQQVTLRCSPISGHKSVSWYQQVLGQGPQFIFQYYEKEERGRGNFPDRFSARQFPNYSSELNVNALLLGDSALYLCASSRDRGYTFGSGTRLTVV.

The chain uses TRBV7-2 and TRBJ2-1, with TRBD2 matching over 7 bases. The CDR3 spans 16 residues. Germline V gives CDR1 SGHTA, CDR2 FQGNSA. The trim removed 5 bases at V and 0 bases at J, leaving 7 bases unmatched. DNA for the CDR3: TGTGCCAGCAGCCAGCTAGCGGCTAGCTCCTACAATGAGCAGTTCTTC. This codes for CASSQLAASSYNEQFF.

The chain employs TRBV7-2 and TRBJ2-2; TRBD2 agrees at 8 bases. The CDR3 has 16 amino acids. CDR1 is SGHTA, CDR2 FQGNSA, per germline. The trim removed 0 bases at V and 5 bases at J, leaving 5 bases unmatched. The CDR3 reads CASSLADGRATGELFF. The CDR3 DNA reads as TGTGCCAGCAGCTTAGCGGACGGGAGGGCAACCGGGGAGCTGTTTTTT.

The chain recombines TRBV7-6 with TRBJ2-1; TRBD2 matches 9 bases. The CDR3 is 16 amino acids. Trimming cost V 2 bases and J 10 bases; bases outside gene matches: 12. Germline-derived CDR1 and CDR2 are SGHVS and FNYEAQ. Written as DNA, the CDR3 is TGTGCCAGCAGCTTAAACGGTCAAGCGGGAGGCTACGAGCAGTTCTTC. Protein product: CASSLNGQAGGYEQFF. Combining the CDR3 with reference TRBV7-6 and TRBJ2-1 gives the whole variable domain GAGVSQSPRYKVTKRGQDVALRCDPISGHVSLYWYRQALGQGPEFLTYFNYEAQQDKSGLPNDRFSAERPEGSISTLTIQRTEQRDSAMYRCASSLNGQAGGYEQFFGPGTRLTVL.

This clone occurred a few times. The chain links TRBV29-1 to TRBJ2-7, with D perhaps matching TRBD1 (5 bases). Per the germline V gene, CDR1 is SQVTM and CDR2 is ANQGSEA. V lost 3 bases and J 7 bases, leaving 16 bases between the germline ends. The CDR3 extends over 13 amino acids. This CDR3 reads CSVETAFTMEQYF. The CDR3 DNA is TGCAGCGTTGAGACAGCCTTTACGATGGAGCAGTACTTC.